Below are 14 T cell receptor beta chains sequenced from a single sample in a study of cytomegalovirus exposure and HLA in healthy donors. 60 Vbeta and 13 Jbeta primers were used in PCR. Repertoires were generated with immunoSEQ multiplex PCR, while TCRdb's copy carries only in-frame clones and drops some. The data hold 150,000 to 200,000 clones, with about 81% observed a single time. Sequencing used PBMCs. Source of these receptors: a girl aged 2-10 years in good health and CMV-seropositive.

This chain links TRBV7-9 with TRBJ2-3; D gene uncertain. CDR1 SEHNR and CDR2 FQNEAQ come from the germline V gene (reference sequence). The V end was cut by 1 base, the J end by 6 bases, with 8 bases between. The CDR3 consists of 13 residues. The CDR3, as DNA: TGTGCCAGCAGCTTAGAGGTCGGGGATACGCAGTATTTT. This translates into CASSLEVGDTQYF.

The CDR3 DNA follows: TGCGCCAGCAGTCACCCCAAAAGGGACAGGGGGCCGGGCACTGAAGCTTTCTTT. Translation: CASSHPKRDRGPGTEAFF. This chain links TRBV23-1 with TRBJ1-1; 12 bases are a match to TRBD1. TRBV23-1 is marked as an open reading frame, function uncertain. V lost 3 bases, J lost 4 bases, and 12 bases stayed unmatched. The CDR3 spans 18 residues.

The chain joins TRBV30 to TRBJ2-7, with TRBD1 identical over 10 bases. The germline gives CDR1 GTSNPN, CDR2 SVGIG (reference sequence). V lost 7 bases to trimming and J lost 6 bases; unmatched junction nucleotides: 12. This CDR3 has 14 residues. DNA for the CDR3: TGTGCCTTAATACCCTCGACAGGGGGCTCCGAGCAGTACTTC. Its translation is CALIPSTGGSEQYF.

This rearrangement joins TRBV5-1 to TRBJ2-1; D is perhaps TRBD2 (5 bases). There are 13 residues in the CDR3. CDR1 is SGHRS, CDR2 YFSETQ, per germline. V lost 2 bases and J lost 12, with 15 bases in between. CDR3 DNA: TGCGCCAGCAGCTTCTTCTACGGGGAAAGGCAGTTCTTC. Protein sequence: CASSFFYGERQFF. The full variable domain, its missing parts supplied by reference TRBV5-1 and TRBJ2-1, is KAGVTQTPRYLIKTRGQQVTLSCSPISGHRSVSWYQQTPGQGLQFLFEYFSETQRNKGNFPGRFSGRQFSNSRSEMNVSTLELGDSALYLCASSFFYGERQFFGPGTRLTVL.

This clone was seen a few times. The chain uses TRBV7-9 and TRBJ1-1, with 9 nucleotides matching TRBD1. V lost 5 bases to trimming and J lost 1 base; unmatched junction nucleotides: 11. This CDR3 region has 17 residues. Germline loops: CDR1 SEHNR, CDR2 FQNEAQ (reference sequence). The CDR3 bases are TGTGCCAGCAGCCCGCCCACTCCGGGACAGGGGAACACTGAAGCTTTCTTT. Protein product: CASSPPTPGQGNTEAFF. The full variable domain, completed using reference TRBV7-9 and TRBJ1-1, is DTGVSQNPRHKITKRGQNVTFRCDPISEHNRLYWYRQTLGQGPEFLTYFQNEAQLEKSRLLSDRFSAERPKGSFSTLEIQRTEQGDSAMYLCASSPPTPGQGNTEAFFGQGTRLTVV.

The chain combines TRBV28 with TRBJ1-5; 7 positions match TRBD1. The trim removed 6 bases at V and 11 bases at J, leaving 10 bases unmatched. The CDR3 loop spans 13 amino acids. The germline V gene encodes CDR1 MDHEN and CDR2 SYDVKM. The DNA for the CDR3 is TGTGCCAGCAGCCTCAGGGGGGCCGGGTCCCAGCATTTT. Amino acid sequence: CASSLRGAGSQHF.

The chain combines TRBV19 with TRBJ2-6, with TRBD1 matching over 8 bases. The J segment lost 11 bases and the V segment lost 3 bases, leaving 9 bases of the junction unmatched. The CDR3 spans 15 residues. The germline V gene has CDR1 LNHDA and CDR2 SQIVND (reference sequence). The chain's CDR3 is CASSITGQEPHVLTF. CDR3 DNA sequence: TGTGCCAGTAGTATCACGGGACAGGAGCCCCACGTCCTGACTTTC.

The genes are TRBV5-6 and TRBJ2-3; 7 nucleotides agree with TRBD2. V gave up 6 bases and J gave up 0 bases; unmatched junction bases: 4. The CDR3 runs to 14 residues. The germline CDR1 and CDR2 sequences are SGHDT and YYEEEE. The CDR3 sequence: CASITSESTDTQYF. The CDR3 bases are TGTGCCAGCATAACTAGCGAAAGCACAGATACGCAGTATTTT.

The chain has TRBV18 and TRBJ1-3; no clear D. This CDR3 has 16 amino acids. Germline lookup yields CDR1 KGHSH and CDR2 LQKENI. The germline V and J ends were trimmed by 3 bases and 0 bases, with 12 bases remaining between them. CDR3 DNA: TGTGCCAGCTCACCGGGAGGGCCTCTCTCTGGAAACACCATATATTTT. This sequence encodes CASSPGGPLSGNTIYF. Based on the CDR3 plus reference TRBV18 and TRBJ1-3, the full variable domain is NAGVMQNPRHLVRRRGQEARLRCSPMKGHSHVYWYRQLPEEGLKFMVYLQKENIIDESGMPKERFSAEFPKEGPSILRIQQVVRGDSAAYFCASSPGGPLSGNTIYFGEGSWLTVV.

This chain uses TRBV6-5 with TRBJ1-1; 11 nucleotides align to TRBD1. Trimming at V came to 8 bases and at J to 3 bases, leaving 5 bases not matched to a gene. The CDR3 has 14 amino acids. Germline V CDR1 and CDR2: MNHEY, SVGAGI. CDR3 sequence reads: CASLRGQGDTEAFF. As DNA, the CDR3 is TGTGCCAGCCTCCGGGGACAGGGGGACACTGAAGCTTTCTTT.

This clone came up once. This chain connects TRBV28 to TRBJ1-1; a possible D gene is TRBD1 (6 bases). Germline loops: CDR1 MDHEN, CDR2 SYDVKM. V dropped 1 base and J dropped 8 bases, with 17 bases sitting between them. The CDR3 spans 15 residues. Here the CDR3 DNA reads TGTGCCAGCAGTTTATCCCACAGGGTGGTTCGGGAAGCTTTCTTT. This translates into CASSLSHRVVREAFF.

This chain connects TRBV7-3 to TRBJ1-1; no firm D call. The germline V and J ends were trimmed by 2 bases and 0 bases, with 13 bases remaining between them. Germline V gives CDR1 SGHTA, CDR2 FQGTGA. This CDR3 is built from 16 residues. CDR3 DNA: TGTGCCAGCAGCTTATCGACTCGGAGCTTGAACACTGAAGCTTTCTTT. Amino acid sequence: CASSLSTRSLNTEAFF. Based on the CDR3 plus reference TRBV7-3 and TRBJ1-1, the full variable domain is GAGVSQTPSNKVTEKGKYVELRCDPISGHTALYWYRQSLGQGPEFLIYFQGTGAADDSGLPNDRFFAVRPEGSVSTLKIQRTERGDSAVYLCASSLSTRSLNTEAFFGQGTRLTVV.

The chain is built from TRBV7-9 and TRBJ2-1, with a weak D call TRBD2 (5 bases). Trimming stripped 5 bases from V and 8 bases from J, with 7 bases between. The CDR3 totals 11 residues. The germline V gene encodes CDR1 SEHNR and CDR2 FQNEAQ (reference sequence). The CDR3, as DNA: TGTGCCAGCAGCCGGCGGGATGAGCAGTTCTTC. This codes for CASSRRDEQFF.

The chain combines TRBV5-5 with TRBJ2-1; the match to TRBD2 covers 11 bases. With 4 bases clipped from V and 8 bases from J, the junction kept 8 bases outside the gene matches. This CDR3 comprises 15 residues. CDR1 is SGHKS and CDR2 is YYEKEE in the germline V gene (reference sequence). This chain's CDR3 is CASSVTSGSADEQFF. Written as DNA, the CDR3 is TGTGCCAGCAGCGTTACTAGCGGGAGCGCCGATGAGCAGTTCTTC.